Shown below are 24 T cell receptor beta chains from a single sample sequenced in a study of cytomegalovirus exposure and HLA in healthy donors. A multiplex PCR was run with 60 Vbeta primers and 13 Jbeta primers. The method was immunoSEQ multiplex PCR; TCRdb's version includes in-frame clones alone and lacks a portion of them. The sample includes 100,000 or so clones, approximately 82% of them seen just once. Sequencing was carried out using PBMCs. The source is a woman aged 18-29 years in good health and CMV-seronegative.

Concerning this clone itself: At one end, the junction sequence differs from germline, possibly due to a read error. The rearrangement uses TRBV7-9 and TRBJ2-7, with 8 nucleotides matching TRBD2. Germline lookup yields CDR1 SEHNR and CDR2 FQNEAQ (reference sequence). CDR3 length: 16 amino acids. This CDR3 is CSSSPSPGLGPSEQYF. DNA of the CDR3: TGTTCCAGCAGCCCATCCCCGGGACTAGGACCCTCGGAGCAGTACTTC.

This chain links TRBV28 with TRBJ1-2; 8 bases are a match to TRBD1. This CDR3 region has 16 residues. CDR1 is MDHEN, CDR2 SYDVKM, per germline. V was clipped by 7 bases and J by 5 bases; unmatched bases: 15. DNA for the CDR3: TGTGCCAGCAACGTACCCTCAGGGGGCCGTATGTATGGCTACACCTTC. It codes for CASNVPSGGRMYGYTF.

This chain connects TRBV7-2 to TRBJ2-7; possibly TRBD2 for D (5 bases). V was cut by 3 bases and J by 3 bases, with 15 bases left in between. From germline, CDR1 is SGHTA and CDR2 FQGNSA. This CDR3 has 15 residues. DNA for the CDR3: TGTGCCAGCAGCTTTTGGGGAGAAACTTACTACGAGCAGTACTTC. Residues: CASSFWGETYYEQYF.

The chain's CDR3 is CASSQEGLAGSSYNEQFF. The CDR3 bases are TGCGCCAGCAGCCAAGAAGGGCTAGCGGGATCCTCCTACAATGAGCAGTTCTTC. V and J are TRBV4-3 and TRBJ2-1; 9 bases map to TRBD2. The V segment lost 0 bases and the J segment 0 bases; nucleotides outside the gene matches: 6. The CDR3 contains 18 residues. CDR1 is LGHNA, CDR2 YSLEER, per germline.

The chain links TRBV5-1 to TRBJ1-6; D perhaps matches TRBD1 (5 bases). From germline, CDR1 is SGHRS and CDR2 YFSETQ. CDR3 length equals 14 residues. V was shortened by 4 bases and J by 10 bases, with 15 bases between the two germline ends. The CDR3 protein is CASSIPGGESPLHF. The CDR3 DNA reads TGCGCCAGCAGCATTCCAGGAGGGGAGTCACCCCTCCACTTT.

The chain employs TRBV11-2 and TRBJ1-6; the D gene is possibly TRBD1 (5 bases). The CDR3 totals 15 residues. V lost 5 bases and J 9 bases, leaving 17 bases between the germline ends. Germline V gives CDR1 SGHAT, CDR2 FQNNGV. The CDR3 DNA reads TGTGCCAGCAGCCCATTGAAAGGGGCAGTTTCACCCCTCCACTTT. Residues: CASSPLKGAVSPLHF. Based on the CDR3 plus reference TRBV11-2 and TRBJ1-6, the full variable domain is EAGVAQSPRYKIIEKRQSVAFWCNPISGHATLYWYQQILGQGPKLLIQFQNNGVVDDSQLPKDRFSAERLKGVDSTLKIQPAKLEDSAVYLCASSPLKGAVSPLHFGNGTRLTVT.

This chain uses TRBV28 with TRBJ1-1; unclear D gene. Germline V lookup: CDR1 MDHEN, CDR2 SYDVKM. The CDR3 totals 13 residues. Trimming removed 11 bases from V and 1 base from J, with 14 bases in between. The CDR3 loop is CAAALRGNTEAFF. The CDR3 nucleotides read TGTGCCGCAGCACTGCGGGGGAACACTGAAGCTTTCTTT.

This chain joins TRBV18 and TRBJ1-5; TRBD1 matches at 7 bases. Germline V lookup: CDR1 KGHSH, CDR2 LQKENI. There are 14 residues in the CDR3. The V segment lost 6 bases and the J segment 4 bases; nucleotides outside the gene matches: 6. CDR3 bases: TGTGCCAGCTCGCCCGGGACAGCAAATCAGCCCCAGCATTTT. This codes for CASSPGTANQPQHF.

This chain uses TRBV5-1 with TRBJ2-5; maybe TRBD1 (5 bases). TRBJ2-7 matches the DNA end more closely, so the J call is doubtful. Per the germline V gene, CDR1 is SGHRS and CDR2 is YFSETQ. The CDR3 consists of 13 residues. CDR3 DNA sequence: TGCGCCAGCAGCCAGACAGAGGCCCACGAGCAGTACTTC. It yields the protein CASSQTEAHEQYF.

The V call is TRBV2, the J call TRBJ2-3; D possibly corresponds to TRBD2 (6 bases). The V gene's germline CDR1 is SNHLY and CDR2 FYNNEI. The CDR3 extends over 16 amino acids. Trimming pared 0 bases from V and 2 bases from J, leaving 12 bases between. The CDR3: CASSEAWDSYTDTQYF. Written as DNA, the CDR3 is TGTGCCAGCAGTGAAGCGTGGGACTCATACACAGATACGCAGTATTTT.

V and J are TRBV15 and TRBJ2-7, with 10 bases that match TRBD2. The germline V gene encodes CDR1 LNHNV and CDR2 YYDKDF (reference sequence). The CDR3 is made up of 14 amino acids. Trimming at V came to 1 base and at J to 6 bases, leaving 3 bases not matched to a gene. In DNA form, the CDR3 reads TGTGCCACCAGCAGAGCTAGCGGGAGACCCGAGCAGTACTTC. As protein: CATSRASGRPEQYF.

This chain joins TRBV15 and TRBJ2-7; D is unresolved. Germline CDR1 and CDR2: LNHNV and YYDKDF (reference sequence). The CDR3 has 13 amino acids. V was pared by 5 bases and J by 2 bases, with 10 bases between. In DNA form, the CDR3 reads TGTGCCACCAGCCCGGGTTCCCCCTACGAGCAGTACTTC. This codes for CATSPGSPYEQYF.

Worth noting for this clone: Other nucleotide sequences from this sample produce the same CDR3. The CDR3 region has the DNA TGTGCCAGCTCACCGCGGACCGGGGGGACAGATACGCAGTATTTT. Its translation: CASSPRTGGTDTQYF. The chain carries TRBV18 and TRBJ2-3; TRBD2 aligns across 7 bases. Germline values: CDR1 KGHSH, CDR2 LQKENI. CDR3 length equals 15 residues. V dropped 3 bases and J dropped 3; count of bases not matched to a gene: 6. The full variable domain, with the rest looked up from reference TRBV18 and TRBJ2-3, is NAGVMQNPRHLVRRRGQEARLRCSPMKGHSHVYWYRQLPEEGLKFMVYLQKENIIDESGMPKERFSAEFPKEGPSILRIQQVVRGDSAAYFCASSPRTGGTDTQYFGPGTRLTVL.

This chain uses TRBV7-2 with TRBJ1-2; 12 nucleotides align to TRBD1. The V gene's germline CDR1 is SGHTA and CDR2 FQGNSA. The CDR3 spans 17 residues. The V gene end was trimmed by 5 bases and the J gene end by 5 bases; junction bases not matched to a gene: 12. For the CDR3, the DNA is TGTGCCAGCAGCACACCGGGACAGGGGGCGCCCCGGTATGGCTACACCTTC. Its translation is CASSTPGQGAPRYGYTF.

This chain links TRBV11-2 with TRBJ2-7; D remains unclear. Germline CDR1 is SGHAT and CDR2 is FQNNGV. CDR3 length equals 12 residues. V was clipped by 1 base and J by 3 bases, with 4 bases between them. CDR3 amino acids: CASSLGVYEQYF. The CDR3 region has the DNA TGTGCCAGCAGCTTAGGAGTCTACGAGCAGTACTTC.

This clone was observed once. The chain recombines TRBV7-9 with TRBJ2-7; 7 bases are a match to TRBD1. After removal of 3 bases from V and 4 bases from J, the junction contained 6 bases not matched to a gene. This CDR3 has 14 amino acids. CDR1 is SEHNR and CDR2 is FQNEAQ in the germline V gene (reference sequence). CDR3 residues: CASSFTGAKYEQYF. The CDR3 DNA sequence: TGTGCCAGCAGCTTTACAGGGGCGAAATACGAGCAGTACTTC.

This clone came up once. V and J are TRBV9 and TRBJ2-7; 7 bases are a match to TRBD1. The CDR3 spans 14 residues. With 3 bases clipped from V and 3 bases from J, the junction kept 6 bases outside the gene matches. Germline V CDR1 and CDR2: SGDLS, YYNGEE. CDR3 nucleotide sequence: TGTGCCAGCAGCGCAGGACAGGCGAACTACGAGCAGTACTTC. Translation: CASSAGQANYEQYF.

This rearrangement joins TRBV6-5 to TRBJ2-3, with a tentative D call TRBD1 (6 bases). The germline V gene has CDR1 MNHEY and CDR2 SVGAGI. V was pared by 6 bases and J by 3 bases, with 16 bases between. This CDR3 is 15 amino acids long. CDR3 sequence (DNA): TGTGCCAGCAGCACGACAGGCGAGGTGACAGATACGCAGTATTTT. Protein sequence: CASSTTGEVTDTQYF.

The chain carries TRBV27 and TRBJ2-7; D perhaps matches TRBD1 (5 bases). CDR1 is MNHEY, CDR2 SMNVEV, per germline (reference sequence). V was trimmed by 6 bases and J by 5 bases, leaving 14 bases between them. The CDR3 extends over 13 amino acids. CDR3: CASSPSRVNEQYF. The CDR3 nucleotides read TGTGCCAGCAGCCCCAGCAGGGTAAACGAGCAGTACTTC.

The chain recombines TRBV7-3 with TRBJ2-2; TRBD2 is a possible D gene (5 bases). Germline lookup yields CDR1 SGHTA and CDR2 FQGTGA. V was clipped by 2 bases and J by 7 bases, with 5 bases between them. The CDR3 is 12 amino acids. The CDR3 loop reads CASSLAGGELFF. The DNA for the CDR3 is TGTGCCAGCAGCTTAGCGGGCGGGGAGCTGTTTTTT. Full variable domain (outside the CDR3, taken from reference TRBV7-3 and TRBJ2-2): GAGVSQTPSNKVTEKGKYVELRCDPISGHTALYWYRQSLGQGPEFLIYFQGTGAADDSGLPNDRFFAVRPEGSVSTLKIQRTERGDSAVYLCASSLAGGELFFGEGSRLTVL.

CDR3 in amino acids: CASSLVQSTQYF. The CDR3 nucleotides are TGTGCCAGCAGCTTGGTCCAATCCACGCAGTATTTT. The rearrangement links TRBV5-6 to TRBJ2-3, with D uncertain. The CDR3 loop spans 12 amino acids. CDR1 SGHDT and CDR2 YYEEEE come from the germline V gene. The V end was cut by 0 bases, the J end by 9 bases, with 8 bases between.

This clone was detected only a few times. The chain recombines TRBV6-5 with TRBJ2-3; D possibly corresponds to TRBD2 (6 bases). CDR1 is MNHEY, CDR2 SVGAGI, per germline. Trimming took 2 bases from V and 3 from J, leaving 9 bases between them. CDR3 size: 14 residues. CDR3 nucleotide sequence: TGTGCCAGCAGTTACGGGGGGAGGACAGATACGCAGTATTTT. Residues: CASSYGGRTDTQYF.

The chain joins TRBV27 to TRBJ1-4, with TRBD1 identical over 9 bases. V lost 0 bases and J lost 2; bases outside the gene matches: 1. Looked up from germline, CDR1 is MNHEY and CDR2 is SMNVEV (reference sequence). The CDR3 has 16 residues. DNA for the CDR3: TGTGCCAGCAGTTTATCAGGGACAGGGACTAATGAAAAACTGTTTTTT. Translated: CASSLSGTGTNEKLFF.

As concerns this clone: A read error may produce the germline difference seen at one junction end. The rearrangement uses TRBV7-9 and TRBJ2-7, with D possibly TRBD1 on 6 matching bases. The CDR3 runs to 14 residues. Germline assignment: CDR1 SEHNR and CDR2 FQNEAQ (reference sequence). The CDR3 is CSSSSTGKGYEQYF. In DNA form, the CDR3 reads TGTTCCAGCAGCTCAACAGGGAAGGGGTACGAGCAGTACTTC.